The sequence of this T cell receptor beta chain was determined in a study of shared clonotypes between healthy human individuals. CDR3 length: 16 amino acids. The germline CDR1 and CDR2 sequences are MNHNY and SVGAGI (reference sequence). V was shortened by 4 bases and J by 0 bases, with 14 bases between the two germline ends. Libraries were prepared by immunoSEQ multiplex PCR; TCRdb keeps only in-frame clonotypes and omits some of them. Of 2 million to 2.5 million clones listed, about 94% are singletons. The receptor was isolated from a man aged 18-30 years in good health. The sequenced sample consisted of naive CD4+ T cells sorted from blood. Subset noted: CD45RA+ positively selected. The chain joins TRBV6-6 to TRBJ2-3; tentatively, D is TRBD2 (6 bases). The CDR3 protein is CASSFGGTLSTDTQYF. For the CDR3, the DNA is TGTGCCAGCAGTTTTGGAGGGACGTTGAGCACAGATACGCAGTATTTT.